This TCR beta chain comes out of a study of cytomegalovirus exposure and HLA in healthy donors. PCR primers comprised 60 Vbeta and 13 Jbeta primers. Profiling relied on immunoSEQ multiplex PCR, and the TCRdb table lists in-frame clones only, not all of them. Its listing shows about 140,000 clones. The germline CDR1 and CDR2 sequences are SGHTA and FQGNSA. This CDR3 contains 17 residues. V lost 0 bases to trimming and J lost 6 bases; unmatched junction nucleotides: 11. Source material: PBMCs. This sequence was found in a woman between 18 and 30 years old in good health and CMV-seronegative. The J gene is TRBJ2-1, the V gene TRBV7-2; 7 nucleotides match TRBD2. CDR3 loop: CASSLAMGGSGGNEQFF. In nucleotides, the CDR3 is TGTGCCAGCAGCTTAGCGATGGGCGGGAGCGGCGGCAATGAGCAGTTCTTC. The entire variable domain, with the rest obtained from reference TRBV7-2 and TRBJ2-1, is as follows: GAGVSQSPSNKVTEKGKDVELRCDPISGHTALYWYRQSLGQGLEFLIYFQGNSAPDKSGLPSDRFSAERTGGSVSTLTIQRTQQEDSAVYLCASSLAMGGSGGNEQFFGPGTRLTVL.